This record looks at one TCR beta chain sequence and its context. This receptor's antigen is unknown. The sample holds no much larger clone one base away, and base qualities are not on file. These data belong to a study of T cell responses to AZD1222 COVID-19 vaccine (TCRdb year 2021). About the investigation overall: TCR sequencing was performed for 230 to 250 trial participants, of whom around 210 were given two doses of AZD1222 and roughly 25 were given two doses of MenACWY control vaccine. Trial participants were enrolled by age into 18-55, 56-69 and 70-plus year subgroups, with roughly 150, 30 and 60 TCR-sequenced participants respectively.

The paper's findings and limits, for the study overall: Nearly half of unique spike-specific TCRs reportedly recognized epitopes outside regions mutated in the B.1.351 and B.1.1.7 variants. Because no day 14 peak-response samples were available, the repertoires could be characterized only after the peak T cell response. Participants were mostly white British, with more females than males. The authors suggested clonal diversity may have been underestimated. Vaccine-associated CD4 TCRs spanned the whole spike protein, with dominant responses in regions 160-218 and 743-854. In the small 56-69-year group, the increase in depth fell short of significance, most likely because of low power. Spike-specific TCR breadth and depth rose significantly after two AZD1222 doses compared with day 0 and with MenACWY recipients. Conclusions about previously exposed vaccinees are limited because only a handful of AZD1222 recipients were SARS-CoV-2 seropositive at baseline.

The time point label, as the study defines it: about 28 days (+/-7) after the second vaccine dose. Because spike-specific TCR depth and breadth did not differ between the two schedules, AZD1222 recipients who got a second dose at roughly 4 weeks were pooled with those who got a second dose at roughly 12 weeks. Vaccinee samples were obtained from the UK trials COV001 and COV002, which included a single-blind randomized controlled phase 2/3 trial of AZD1222 (ChAdOx1 nCoV-19) in healthy adults. For TCRbeta chain sequencing, PBMC samples from trial participants were taken at day 0 and at day 28 after the second dose. The CDR3 regions of human TCRbeta chains were analyzed by immunosequencing. In the paper's pipeline: Repertoire TCRs were checked for matches against a reference library of SARS-CoV-2-specific TCRs that had been generated using the MIRA antigen-specificity platform. Breadth was defined as the fraction of unique TCRs that were SARS-CoV-2-associated. Depth was defined as the fraction of total T cells that were SARS-CoV-2-associated. Using the MIRA data, each spike-specific TCR was assigned both to the spike region to which the TCR was reactive and to a CD4 or CD8 class. Log10-transformed breadth and depth values were compared by one-way ANOVA with Sidak's multiple comparisons tests. TCRdb retrieved this table from immuneACCESS and kept in-frame rearrangements only. Not all clones are present; in checked studies, unresolved V genes account for under half, and no reason is known for the remainder. Clonal size and the V and J genes are those of that table, whereas D and trimming came from the DNA. For this sample there are tens of thousands of clones; about 89% appear just once. 5.3% of the sample lies in the top ten.

The germline V gene specifies SGHAT as CDR1 and FQNNGV as CDR2. Including cysteine and phenylalanine, the CDR3 has 13 amino acids. Kept here is only the CDR3 DNA, which spans 39 bases and is read in frame from base 1. V is shortened by 1 base, J by 1 base, and the region joining them spans 4 bases. In this chain, TRBV11-2 is recombined with TRBJ1-1, with no confident D gene call. The sample here was peripheral blood, taken 28 days after the second AZD1222 dose. This clonotype originated in an adult who received the AZD1222 COVID-19 vaccine. The CDR3 protein: CASSLVRNTEAFF. The DNA sequence reads TGTGCCAGCAGCTTAGTAAGGAACACTGAAGCTTTCTTT.